This TCR beta chain was sequenced in a study of T cell responses to AZD1222 COVID-19 vaccine. As to this clone: The antigen remains unidentified.

TCRdb's copy holds only in-frame clones and misses some; the assay was immunoSEQ multiplex PCR. The sample carries 100,000 to 150,000 clones, roughly 85% recorded once. Broader study findings: Spike-specific TCR repertoires showed rising breadth and depth after two AZD1222 doses. Per reports, nearly half of all spike-specific TCRs target regions that are unmutated in variants. The donor group comprised mostly white British people and more females; the analysis possibly underestimated clonal diversity.

The receptor's source is an adult who received the AZD1222 COVID-19 vaccine. Sequencing was performed on peripheral blood, taken 28 days after the second AZD1222 dose.

CDR3 bases: TGTGCCAGCAGCTTGGCTCACGGACTAGCGGGAGGCTACGAGCAGTACTTC. Protein: CASSLAHGLAGGYEQYF. The chain links TRBV5-5 to TRBJ2-7, with TRBD2 matching 14 bases. Germline CDR1 and CDR2: SGHKS and YYEKEE (reference sequence). This CDR3 is 17 amino acids long. J was trimmed by 3 bases and V by 0 bases; bases with no gene match: 5.